The rows below give T cell receptor beta chains drawn from one sample of a study of early T cells in non-severe SARS-CoV-2 infection. TCRdb recomputed calls from the 5' RACE reads with MiXCR, one row per CDR3 protein. The sample contains about 81,000 distinct CDR3 sequences, around 6% of which appear only once. The source material was whole blood. Source of these receptors: an adult who was a healthcare worker with PCR-confirmed SARS-CoV-2 infection or an uninfected control (not recorded which). The CDR3 runs from the conserved cysteine through the conserved F or W. Each record gives: CDR3 protein, V gene, J gene.

CDR3aa: CASSLAGAGSAQHF
v_gene: TRBV7-9
j_gene: TRBJ1-5

CDR3aa: CSARDGRGADTQYF
v_gene: TRBV20-1
j_gene: TRBJ2-3

CDR3aa: CASSIDRIGEQFF
v_gene: TRBV19
j_gene: TRBJ2-1

CDR3aa: CASSSESAFNQPQHF
v_gene: TRBV2
j_gene: TRBJ1-5

CDR3aa: CASADRTSPGTQYF
v_gene: TRBV5-4
j_gene: TRBJ2-5

CDR3aa: CSARDLRTASYEQYF
v_gene: TRBV20-1
j_gene: TRBJ2-7

CDR3aa: CASSLSGTGAPDTQYF
v_gene: TRBV27
j_gene: TRBJ2-3

CDR3aa: CASRGQGPYEQYF
v_gene: TRBV3-1
j_gene: TRBJ2-7

CDR3aa: CASTLGGASTQYF
v_gene: TRBV28
j_gene: TRBJ2-3

CDR3aa: CASSGGQVNTEAFF
v_gene: TRBV9
j_gene: TRBJ1-1

CDR3aa: CASRTHYEQYF
v_gene: TRBV28
j_gene: TRBJ2-7

CDR3aa: CASRPNMGSDEQFF
v_gene: TRBV11-2
j_gene: TRBJ2-1

CDR3aa: CAWSVASTSTDTQYF
v_gene: TRBV30
j_gene: TRBJ2-3

CDR3aa: CASSLGQGTGKLFF
v_gene: TRBV7-8
j_gene: TRBJ1-4

CDR3aa: CASSFNRNTEAFF
v_gene: TRBV12-3/TRBV12-4
j_gene: TRBJ1-1

CDR3aa: CDSSLASGTQYF
v_gene: TRBV7-2
j_gene: TRBJ2-5

CDR3aa: CASSTKGTYGYTF
v_gene: TRBV2
j_gene: TRBJ1-2

CDR3aa: CASSSPTRSGQGRRKLFF
v_gene: TRBV28
j_gene: TRBJ1-4

CDR3aa: CVSSQDRVGGRSYEQYF
v_gene: TRBV4-2
j_gene: TRBJ2-7

CDR3aa: CASSFRDRYEQYF
v_gene: TRBV28
j_gene: TRBJ2-7

CDR3aa: CASSLGHRGGTEAFF
v_gene: TRBV3-1
j_gene: TRBJ1-1

CDR3aa: CASSHAPTGAGVYEQYF
v_gene: TRBV4-2
j_gene: TRBJ2-7

CDR3aa: CASSLKRLGLIANYEQYF
v_gene: TRBV7-8
j_gene: TRBJ2-7

CDR3aa: CASSQVGGGISFF
v_gene: TRBV3-1
j_gene: TRBJ1-1

CDR3aa: CASSGPSGTSIYEQFF
v_gene: TRBV7-6
j_gene: TRBJ2-1

CDR3aa: CASSSGTSGRVTDTQYF
v_gene: TRBV7-6
j_gene: TRBJ2-3

CDR3aa: CASSPGASRDEQFF
v_gene: TRBV18
j_gene: TRBJ2-1

CDR3aa: CASSGRPVASNSPLHF
v_gene: TRBV6-1
j_gene: TRBJ1-6

CDR3aa: CSATRGGGTNEKLFF
v_gene: TRBV20-1
j_gene: TRBJ1-4

CDR3aa: CVTGTGMNTEAFF
v_gene: TRBV7-9
j_gene: TRBJ1-1

CDR3aa: CASSSPYGPRGAEAFF
v_gene: TRBV5-5
j_gene: TRBJ1-1

CDR3aa: CASTTSFITGELFF
v_gene: TRBV19
j_gene: TRBJ2-2

CDR3aa: CASSSGANYGYTF
v_gene: TRBV19
j_gene: TRBJ1-2

CDR3aa: CASSSPFGTDYGYTF
v_gene: TRBV6-5
j_gene: TRBJ1-2

CDR3aa: CASSQQGQGSWSGEKLFF
v_gene: TRBV7-9
j_gene: TRBJ1-4

CDR3aa: CASSLVGGEAEAFF
v_gene: TRBV5-1
j_gene: TRBJ1-1

CDR3aa: CASSLGPLGQSTYEQYF
v_gene: TRBV11-2
j_gene: TRBJ2-7

CDR3aa: CSARGRLAGNYNEQFF
v_gene: TRBV20-1
j_gene: TRBJ2-1

CDR3aa: CSARDRWGRSTEAFF
v_gene: TRBV20-1
j_gene: TRBJ1-1

CDR3aa: CASSGTSGKETQYF
v_gene: TRBV5-6
j_gene: TRBJ2-5

CDR3aa: CASTPPGRGATEAFF
v_gene: TRBV5-4
j_gene: TRBJ1-1

CDR3aa: CSAVKWTSGKAYEQYF
v_gene: TRBV20-1
j_gene: TRBJ2-7

CDR3aa: CASSQDRTSTDTQYF
v_gene: TRBV3-1
j_gene: TRBJ2-3